This T cell receptor (beta chain) comes out of a study of blood T cell repertoires in COVID-19. Assay: immunoSEQ multiplex PCR; the TCRdb copy retains only in-frame clones and omits some. Among over 150,000 clones listed, about 80% were seen once. V dropped 10 bases and J dropped 5 bases, with 18 bases sitting between them. CDR1 LNHDA and CDR2 SQIVND come from the germline V gene (reference sequence). The CDR3 has 14 amino acids. The V and J genes are TRBV19 and TRBJ1-5, with D maybe TRBD1 (5 bases). This clonotype originated in a woman in her fifties or sixties with acute or convalescent COVID-19. The sample taken for sequencing was peripheral blood. This chain's CDR3 is CATGRAGTHQPQHF. CDR3 in DNA: TGTGCCACGGGGCGGGCAGGGACTCATCAGCCCCAGCATTTT.